Listed below are T cell receptor beta chains from one sample, sequenced in a study of shared clonotypes between healthy human individuals. Sequencing was performed with immunoSEQ multiplex PCR; in TCRdb, only in-frame clones are kept and a portion is missing. The sample holds about 2 million clones, approximately 94% seen once. Sequences were obtained from naive CD8+ T cells sorted from blood. The receptors were sampled from a man aged 18 to 30 in good health. Both conserved end residues are part of each CDR3. Each record gives: D gene, clone size, J gene, V gene, CDR3 protein, CDR3 DNA. The D gene is left open where the match is weak. The size field is filled for only some rows; it gives once, few, many or a size class.

>-|-|TRBJ2-3|TRBV13
CASSLGGRTPGDTQYF
TGTGCCAGCAGCTTAGGGGGGCGAACCCCTGGGGATACGCAGTATTTT
>-|-|TRBJ1-2|TRBV6-8
CASSYSVEGERANYGYTF
TGTGCCAGCAGTTACTCGGTTGAGGGTGAGAGGGCTAACTATGGCTACACCTTC
>-|-|TRBJ2-1|TRBV6-5
CASSYSTGEVYNEQFF
TGTGCCAGCAGTTACTCGACTGGCGAAGTGTACAATGAGCAGTTCTTC
>TRBD2|-|TRBJ2-5|TRBV28
CASSLVISGSTETQYF
TGTGCCAGCAGTCTCGTGATTAGCGGGAGCACAGAGACCCAGTACTTC
>-|-|TRBJ2-7|TRBV30
CASDPGAGLHEQYF
TGTGCCTCGGACCCAGGGGCGGGGCTCCACGAGCAGTACTTC
>-|-|TRBJ1-2|TRBV27
CASRNRGGLYGYTF
TGTGCCAGCAGGAATCGGGGGGGCCTCTATGGCTACACCTTC
>TRBD1|once|TRBJ2-5|TRBV7-9
CASSLSGQGLQETQYF
TGTGCCAGCAGCTTATCGGGACAGGGTTTACAAGAGACCCAGTACTTC
>-|-|TRBJ2-1|TRBV7-9
CASSSRQHNEQFF
TGTGCCAGCAGCTCCCGACAGCACAATGAGCAGTTCTTC
>TRBD1|-|TRBJ2-7|TRBV4-1
CASSPRGTGDPYEQYF
TGCGCCAGCAGCCCGAGGGGGACAGGGGACCCTTACGAGCAGTACTTC
>TRBD2|-|TRBJ2-3|TRBV27
CASSWGLAGAGDTQYF
TGTGCCAGCAGTTGGGGACTAGCGGGAGCGGGAGATACGCAGTATTTT
>-|-|TRBJ2-3|TRBV19
CASSMERDADTQYF
TGTGCCAGTAGTATGGAAAGGGATGCAGATACGCAGTATTTT
>TRBD2|-|TRBJ2-3|TRBV5-4
CASSFVLAGLTDTQYF
TGTGCCAGCAGCTTCGTACTAGCGGGCCTCACAGATACGCAGTATTTT
>-|-|TRBJ2-2|TRBV10-2
CASSESAVTGELFF
TGCGCCAGCAGTGAGTCTGCGGTCACCGGGGAGCTGTTTTTT
>-|-|TRBJ1-2|TRBV30
CARKMGHPTSFYGYTF
TGTGCCCGCAAGATGGGACACCCTACCTCTTTCTATGGCTACACCTTC
>-|-|TRBJ2-2|TRBV9
CASSVEQGLTNTGELFF
TGTGCCAGCAGCGTAGAGCAGGGACTGACGAACACCGGGGAGCTGTTTTTT